This T cell receptor beta chain appears in the sequencing data of a study of post-analysis software for immune sequencing data. Built from TCR beta cDNA, the libraries had unique molecular identifiers in them. Some 500,000 cDNA molecules were recovered from an input of 1 to 10 million T cells. TCRdb redid the calling of the PCR reads with MiXCR, one entry per CDR3 protein. The sample has under 650,000 distinct CDR3 sequences, roughly 40% seen once. This clonotype was counted between two and nine times. The TCR comes from a girl aged 5-17 years with multiple sclerosis. Sequencing was done on a sample of blood.

As DNA, the CDR3 is TGTGCTAGTGGGTTATTGGACAGGGAGTATTCACCCCTCCACTTT. The encoded protein is CASGLLDREYSPLHF. This sequence joins TRBV12-5 and TRBJ1-6, with 8 bases lining up with TRBD1. CDR1 LGHNT and CDR2 FRNRAP come from the germline V gene. After removal of 6 bases from V and 8 bases from J, the junction contained 9 bases not matched to a gene. This CDR3 has 15 residues. Based on the CDR3 plus reference TRBV12-5 and TRBJ1-6, the full variable domain is DARVTQTPRHKVTEMGQEVTMRCQPILGHNTVFWYRQTMMQGLELLAYFRNRAPLDDSGMPKDRFSAEMPDATLATLKIQPSEPRDSAVYFCASGLLDREYSPLHFGNGTRLTVT.